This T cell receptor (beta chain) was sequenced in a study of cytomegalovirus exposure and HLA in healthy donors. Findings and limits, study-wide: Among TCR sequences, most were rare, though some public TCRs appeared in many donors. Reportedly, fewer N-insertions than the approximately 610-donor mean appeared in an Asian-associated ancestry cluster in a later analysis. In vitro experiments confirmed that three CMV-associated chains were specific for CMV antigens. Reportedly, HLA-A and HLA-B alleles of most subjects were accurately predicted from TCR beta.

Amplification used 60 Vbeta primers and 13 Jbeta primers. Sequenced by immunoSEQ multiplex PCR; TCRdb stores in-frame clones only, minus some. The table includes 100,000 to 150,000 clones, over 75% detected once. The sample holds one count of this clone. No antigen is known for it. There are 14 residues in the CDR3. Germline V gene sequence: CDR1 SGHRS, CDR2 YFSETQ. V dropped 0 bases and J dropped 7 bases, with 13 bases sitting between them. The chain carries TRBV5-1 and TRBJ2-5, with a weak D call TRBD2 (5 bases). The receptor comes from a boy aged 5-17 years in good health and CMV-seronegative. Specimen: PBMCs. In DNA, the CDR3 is TGCGCCAGCAGCTTGGCATCCGAAGAGGGGACCCAGTACTTC. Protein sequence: CASSLASEEGTQYF.